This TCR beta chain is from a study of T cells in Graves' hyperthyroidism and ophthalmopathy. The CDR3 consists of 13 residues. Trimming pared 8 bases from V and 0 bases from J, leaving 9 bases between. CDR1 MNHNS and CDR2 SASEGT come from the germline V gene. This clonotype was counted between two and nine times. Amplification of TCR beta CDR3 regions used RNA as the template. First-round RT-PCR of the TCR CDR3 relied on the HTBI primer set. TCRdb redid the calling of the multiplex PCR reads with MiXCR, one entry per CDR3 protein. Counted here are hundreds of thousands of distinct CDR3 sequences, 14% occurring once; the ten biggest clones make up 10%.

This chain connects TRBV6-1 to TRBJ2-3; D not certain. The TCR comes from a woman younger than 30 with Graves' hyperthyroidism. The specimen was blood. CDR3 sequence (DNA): TGTGCCAGCCTCTATAGGAGCACAGATACGCAGTATTTT. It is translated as CASLYRSTDTQYF.